The next 11 T cell receptor beta chains were all read from a single sample in a study of beta chain features in type 1 diabetes. Antigen specificity for these receptors is unknown. Study-level findings and limits: Patients with Type 1 diabetes showed moderately but significantly shorter TCRB CDR3s in all four CD4+ subsets.

Since all of the isolated RNA was reverse transcribed, expressed TCRB transcripts were what got sequenced. TCRdb's table, derived via immunoSEQ multiplex PCR, lists solely in-frame clones and lacks some. The table lists under 850,000 clones, about an eighth of them singletons. The sample consisted of naive CD4+ T cells from blood. These receptors were obtained from a man aged 18 to 30 with type 1 diabetes.

The chain recombines TRBV11-2 with TRBJ2-3; the D is unclear. The CDR3 consists of 13 residues. Trimming removed 11 bases at V and 8 bases at J, with 20 bases between. Germline values: CDR1 SGHAT, CDR2 FQNNGV. CDR3: CADTAEPYGTQYF. The CDR3 bases are TGTGCCGATACGGCAGAGCCTTATGGTACGCAGTATTTT.

The chain has TRBV29-1 and TRBJ2-7, with D tentatively TRBD2 (8 bases). The CDR3 has 13 residues. Trimming removed 2 bases at V and 6 bases at J, with 14 bases between. The germline V gene encodes CDR1 SQVTM and CDR2 ANQGSEA. CDR3 residues: CSVEKREGAEQYF. The CDR3 region has the DNA TGCAGCGTTGAAAAACGGGAGGGGGCCGAGCAGTACTTC.

This clone appeared a few times. The chain has TRBV4-2 and TRBJ2-3, with D tentatively TRBD2 (5 bases). Germline-derived CDR1 and CDR2 are LGHNA and YNFKEQ. Trimming stripped 2 bases from V and 2 bases from J, with 8 bases between. The CDR3 runs to 14 residues. CDR3 protein: CASSQLGNTDTQYF. The CDR3 DNA follows: TGTGCCAGCAGCCAACTCGGGAACACAGATACGCAGTATTTT.

The rearrangement uses TRBV9 and TRBJ2-5, with no clear D. V dropped 0 bases and J dropped 0 bases, with 15 bases sitting between them. Germline V CDR1 and CDR2: SGDLS, YYNGEE. This CDR3 is built from 17 residues. DNA for the CDR3: TGTGCCAGCAGCGTAGCAAGCTCGAGAGCAGACCAAGAGACCCAGTACTTC. This translates into CASSVASSRADQETQYF.

This chain joins TRBV28 and TRBJ1-2; the D gene is possibly TRBD1 (5 bases). The ends were cut back, 3 bases at V and 8 bases at J, with 13 bases in the middle. The CDR3 is 13 amino acids. Germline lookup yields CDR1 MDHEN and CDR2 SYDVKM. CDR3 nucleotide sequence: TGTGCCAGCAGTTTGGGGCAGGGTGGAGGCTACACCTTC. Protein product: CASSLGQGGGYTF.

V gene TRBV20-1 combines with J gene TRBJ1-1; tentative D call: TRBD1 (6 bases). The germline CDR1 and CDR2 sequences are DFQATT and SNEGSKA (reference sequence). CDR3 size: 11 residues. The CDR3 region is CRTTGNTEAFF. The CDR3 DNA reads as TGCAGGACGACAGGGAACACTGAAGCTTTCTTT.

The chain carries TRBV2 and TRBJ2-1, with D possibly matching TRBD1 (5 bases). Trimming shortened V by 7 bases and J by 4 bases, and 11 bases separated the two germline ends. This CDR3 has 13 residues. Germline lookup yields CDR1 SNHLY and CDR2 FYNNEI. The CDR3 DNA follows: TGTGCCAGCACCGAACAGGAGTACAATGAGCAGTTCTTC. Translating gives CASTEQEYNEQFF.

The chain couples TRBV6-5 to TRBJ2-7; the match to TRBD1 covers 11 bases. The CDR3 is made up of 14 amino acids. The V gene end was trimmed by 8 bases and the J gene end by 3 bases; junction bases not matched to a gene: 6. Germline V gene lookup returns CDR1 MNHEY and CDR2 SVGAGI. The CDR3 sequence: CASGGTGGNYEQYF. In DNA form, the CDR3 reads TGTGCCAGCGGAGGGACAGGGGGAAACTACGAGCAGTACTTC.

In its sample, this clone was seen a few times. CDR3 region: CASSFRVGNTIYF. The CDR3 coding sequence is TGTGCCAGCAGTTTCCGAGTTGGAAACACCATATATTTT. The chain employs TRBV27 and TRBJ1-3; D not certain. The germline V gene has CDR1 MNHEY and CDR2 SMNVEV (reference sequence). Trimming pared 3 bases from V and 3 bases from J, leaving 6 bases between. The CDR3 has 13 amino acids.

The rearrangement links TRBV7-9 to TRBJ1-2, with D unresolved. This CDR3 is 16 amino acids long. CDR1 is SEHNR and CDR2 is FQNEAQ in the germline V gene (reference sequence). The germline V and J ends were trimmed by 5 bases and 4 bases, with 20 bases remaining between them. The CDR3: CASSPRNDVRFYGYTF. In DNA form, the CDR3 reads TGTGCCAGCAGCCCGAGGAATGACGTTCGATTCTATGGCTACACCTTC.

Remarks on this clone: The junction does not match germline at one end; this may be a read error. The chain carries TRBV4-1 and TRBJ2-2; 7 bases map to TRBD2. From germline, CDR1 is MGHRA and CDR2 YSYEKL. The CDR3 totals 16 residues. CDR3 sequence: CASSQWEGSNTGELFF. The CDR3 DNA sequence: TGTGCCAGCAGCCAATGGGAGGGATCGAACACCGGGGAGCTGTTTTTT.